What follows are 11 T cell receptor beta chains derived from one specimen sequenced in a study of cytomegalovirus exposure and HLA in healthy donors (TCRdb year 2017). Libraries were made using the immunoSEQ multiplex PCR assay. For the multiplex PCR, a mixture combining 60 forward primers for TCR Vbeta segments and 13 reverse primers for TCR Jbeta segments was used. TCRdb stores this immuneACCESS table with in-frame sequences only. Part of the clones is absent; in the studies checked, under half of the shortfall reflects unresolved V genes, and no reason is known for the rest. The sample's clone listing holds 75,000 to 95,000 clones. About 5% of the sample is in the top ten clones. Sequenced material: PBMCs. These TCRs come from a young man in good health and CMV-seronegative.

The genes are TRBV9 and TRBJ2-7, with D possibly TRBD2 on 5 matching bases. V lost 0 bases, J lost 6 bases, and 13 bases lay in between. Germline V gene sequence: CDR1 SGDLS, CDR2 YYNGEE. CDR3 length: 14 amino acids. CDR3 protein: CASSVGGNRAEQYF. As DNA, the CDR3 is TGTGCCAGCAGCGTAGGAGGGAACCGGGCCGAGCAGTACTTC.

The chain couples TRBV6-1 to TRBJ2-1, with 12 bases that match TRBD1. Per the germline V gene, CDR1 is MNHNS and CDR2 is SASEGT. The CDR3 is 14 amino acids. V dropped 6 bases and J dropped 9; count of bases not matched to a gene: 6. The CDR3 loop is CASSPGTGGVEQFF. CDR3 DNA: TGTGCCAGCAGCCCCGGGACAGGGGGCGTTGAGCAGTTCTTC.

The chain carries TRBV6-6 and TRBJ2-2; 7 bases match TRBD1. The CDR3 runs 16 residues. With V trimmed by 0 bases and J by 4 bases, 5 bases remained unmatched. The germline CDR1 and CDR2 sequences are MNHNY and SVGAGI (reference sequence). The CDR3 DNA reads TGTGCCAGCAGTTACTCGACAGGGTTAGGCACCGGGGAGCTGTTTTTT. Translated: CASSYSTGLGTGELFF.

CDR3 region: CASSPAGTGWFEQYF. In DNA form, the CDR3 reads TGTGCCAGCAGTCCGGCCGGGACAGGGTGGTTCGAGCAGTACTTC. The chain couples TRBV5-6 to TRBJ2-7, with 9 bases identical to TRBD1. The V gene end was trimmed by 5 bases and the J gene end by 6 bases; junction bases not matched to a gene: 12. The germline V gene has CDR1 SGHDT and CDR2 YYEEEE. The CDR3 spans 15 residues. The full variable domain, with the rest looked up from reference TRBV5-6 and TRBJ2-7, is DAGVTQSPTHLIKTRGQQVTLRCSPKSGHDTVSWYQQALGQGPQFIFQYYEEEERQRGNFPDRFSGHQFPNYSSELNVNALLLGDSALYLCASSPAGTGWFEQYFGPGTRLTVT.

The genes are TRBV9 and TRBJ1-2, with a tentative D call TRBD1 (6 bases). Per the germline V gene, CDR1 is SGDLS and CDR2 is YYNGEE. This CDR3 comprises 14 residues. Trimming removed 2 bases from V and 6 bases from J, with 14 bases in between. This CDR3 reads CASSVPGQGDGYTF. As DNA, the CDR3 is TGTGCCAGCAGCGTCCCGGGACAAGGGGATGGCTACACCTTC.

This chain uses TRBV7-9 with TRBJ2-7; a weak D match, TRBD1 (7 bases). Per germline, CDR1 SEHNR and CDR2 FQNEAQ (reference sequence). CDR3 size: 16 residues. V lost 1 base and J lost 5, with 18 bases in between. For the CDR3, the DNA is TGTGCCAGCAGCTTAGGGGCCCGACAGGGAGGAAACGAGCAGTACTTC. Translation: CASSLGARQGGNEQYF.

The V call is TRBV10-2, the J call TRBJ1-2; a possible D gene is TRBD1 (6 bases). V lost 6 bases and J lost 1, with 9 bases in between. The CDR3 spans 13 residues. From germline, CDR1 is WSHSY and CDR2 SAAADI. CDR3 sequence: CASRWTDNYGYTF. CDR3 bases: TGCGCCAGCAGGTGGACAGATAACTATGGCTACACCTTC.

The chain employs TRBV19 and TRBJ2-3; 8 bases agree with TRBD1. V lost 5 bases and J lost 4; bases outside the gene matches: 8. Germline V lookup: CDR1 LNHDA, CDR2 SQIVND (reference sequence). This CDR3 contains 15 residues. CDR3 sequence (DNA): TGTGCCAGTAGTCTGGGGACAGGTTTCCCAGATACGCAGTATTTT. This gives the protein CASSLGTGFPDTQYF. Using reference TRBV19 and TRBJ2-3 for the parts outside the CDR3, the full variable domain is DGGITQSPKYLFRKEGQNVTLSCEQNLNHDAMYWYRQDPGQGLRLIYYSQIVNDFQKGDIAEGYSVSREKKESFPLTVTSAQKNPTAFYLCASSLGTGFPDTQYFGPGTRLTVL.

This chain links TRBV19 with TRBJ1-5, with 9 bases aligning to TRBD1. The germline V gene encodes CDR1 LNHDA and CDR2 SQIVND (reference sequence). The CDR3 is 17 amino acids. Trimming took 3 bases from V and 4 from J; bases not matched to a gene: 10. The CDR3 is CASSIRHDRGRNQPQHF. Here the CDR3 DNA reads TGTGCCAGTAGTATCCGTCACGACAGGGGGAGGAATCAGCCCCAGCATTTT.

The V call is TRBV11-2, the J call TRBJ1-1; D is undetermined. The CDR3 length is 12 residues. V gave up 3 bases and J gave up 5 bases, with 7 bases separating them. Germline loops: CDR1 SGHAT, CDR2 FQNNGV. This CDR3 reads CASSFSLTEAFF. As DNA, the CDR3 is TGTGCCAGCAGCTTTAGTTTGACTGAAGCTTTCTTT.

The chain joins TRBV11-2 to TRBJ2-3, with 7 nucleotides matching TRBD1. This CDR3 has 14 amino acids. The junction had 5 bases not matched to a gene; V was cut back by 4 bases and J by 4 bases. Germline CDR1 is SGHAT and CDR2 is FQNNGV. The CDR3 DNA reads TGTGCCAGCAGCTCCAACAGGGGCGCAGATACGCAGTATTTT. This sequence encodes CASSSNRGADTQYF. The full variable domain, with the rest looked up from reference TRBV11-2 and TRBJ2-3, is EAGVAQSPRYKIIEKRQSVAFWCNPISGHATLYWYQQILGQGPKLLIQFQNNGVVDDSQLPKDRFSAERLKGVDSTLKIQPAKLEDSAVYLCASSSNRGADTQYFGPGTRLTVL.